This T cell receptor beta chain was recorded in a study of blood T cells in healthy people across ages. Every donor contributed roughly 10 milliliters of peripheral blood by blood draw. Each sample gave at least 6.5 million isolated PBMCs. PCR was performed a second time for roughly 6 to 12 cycles using a sample-barcoded 5' primer and a J-beta primer mix. Each of the cDNA molecules was tagged by a template-switch adaptor with 12 random nucleotides. TCRdb reprocessed the 5' RACE reads with MiXCR, giving one entry per CDR3 protein. The table lists around 2 million distinct CDR3 sequences, roughly 43% of them singletons. The V gene's germline CDR1 is MGHRA and CDR2 YSYEKL. V was cut by 4 bases and J by 10 bases, with 22 bases left in between. This CDR3 has 15 residues.

J is TRBJ1-1 and V is TRBV4-1, with no clear D. The receptor's source is a human donor in good health. Specimen: blood. The DNA for the CDR3 is TGCGCCAGCAGCCCCCCTTTGGGGTCTGCTCGCGGAGCTTTCTTT. This translates into CASSPPLGSARGAFF.